These 11 T cell receptor beta chains were all obtained from the same sample, sequenced in a study of T cell responses to AZD1222 COVID-19 vaccine. Sequencing used immunoSEQ multiplex PCR; TCRdb keeps in-frame clones, though not all of them. Among approximately 120,000 clones listed, around 83% were seen once. The specimen was peripheral blood, collected 28 days after the second AZD1222 dose. The receptors were gathered from an adult who received the AZD1222 COVID-19 vaccine.

The chain is built from TRBV19 and TRBJ1-1, with no clear D. CDR1 LNHDA and CDR2 SQIVND come from the germline V gene (reference sequence). The CDR3 length is 14 residues. V lost 0 bases and J 6 bases, leaving 11 bases between the germline ends. Here the CDR3 DNA reads TGTGCCAGTAGTATAGATCCTTTGCTTTCTGAAGCTTTCTTT. Its protein is CASSIDPLLSEAFF.

The gene calls are TRBV4-2 and TRBJ1-1; weak D call: TRBD1 (6 bases). CDR3 size: 17 residues. V gave up 0 bases and J gave up 0 bases, with 14 bases separating them. The germline V gene has CDR1 LGHNA and CDR2 YNFKEQ. The CDR3 region has the DNA TGTGCCAGCAGCCAAGACCCAATACAGGGCATGAACACTGAAGCTTTCTTT. The encoded protein is CASSQDPIQGMNTEAFF.

This chain joins TRBV6-5 and TRBJ1-1, with D perhaps matching TRBD1 (5 bases). V lost 11 bases and J lost 4, with 14 bases in between. The CDR3 has 12 residues. Germline V gene sequence: CDR1 MNHEY, CDR2 SVGAGI. The CDR3: CALGHHPTEAFF. CDR3 in DNA: TGTGCCTTGGGGCACCATCCCACTGAAGCTTTCTTT.

CDR3 protein: CSASGDSSYNEQFF. CDR3 sequence (DNA): TGCAGTGCTAGTGGCGACAGCTCCTACAATGAGCAGTTCTTC. The V and J genes are TRBV20-1 and TRBJ2-1; D is perhaps TRBD1 (5 bases). V was trimmed by 3 bases and J by 0 bases, leaving 9 bases between them. The CDR3 has 14 residues. CDR1 DFQATT and CDR2 SNEGSKA come from the germline V gene (reference sequence).

The chain employs TRBV19 and TRBJ2-5, with a tentative D call TRBD2 (5 bases). CDR1 and CDR2 (germline): LNHDA, SQIVND (reference sequence). The ends were cut back, 5 bases at V and 4 bases at J, with 11 bases in the middle. This CDR3 has 13 amino acids. CDR3: CASSPPGRETQYF. The CDR3 region has the DNA TGTGCCAGTAGTCCCCCGGGGAGAGAGACCCAGTACTTC.

The chain has TRBV24-1 and TRBJ2-5; unclear D gene. This CDR3 contains 12 residues. The germline gives CDR1 KGHDR, CDR2 SFDVKD. V lost 1 base and J lost 7, with 6 bases in between. The CDR3 reads CATSDFTGTQYF. CDR3 sequence (DNA): TGTGCCACCAGTGATTTCACGGGGACCCAGTACTTC.

The chain recombines TRBV30 with TRBJ1-2; TRBD1 matches 9 bases. Trimming removed 1 base from V and 4 bases from J; junction bases left unmatched: 10. The germline CDR1 and CDR2 sequences are GTSNPN and SVGIG (reference sequence). The CDR3 totals 16 residues. CDR3 sequence: CAWSGSTGGNFYGYTF. The CDR3 DNA is TGTGCCTGGAGTGGGTCGACAGGGGGGAATTTCTATGGCTACACCTTC. Complete variable domain (other parts from reference TRBV30 and TRBJ1-2): SQTIHQWPATLVQPVGSPLSLECTVEGTSNPNLYWYRQAAGRGLQLLFYSVGIGQISSEVPQNLSASRPQDRQFILSSKKLLLSDSGFYLCAWSGSTGGNFYGYTFGSGTRLTVV.

V is TRBV6-6 and J is TRBJ1-2; possibly TRBD1 for D (5 bases). The CDR3 extends over 14 amino acids. Germline V gene data show CDR1 as MNHNY and CDR2 as SVGAGI (reference sequence). V lost 0 bases to trimming and J lost 2 bases, with 7 bases between them. CDR3 region: CASSYSGGNYGYTF. DNA of the CDR3: TGTGCCAGCAGTTACTCGGGGGGGAACTATGGCTACACCTTC.

The DNA for the CDR3 is TGCGCCAGTGGGGACAGGGGCAATTCACCCCTCCACTTT. Amino acids: CASGDRGNSPLHF. J is TRBJ1-6 and V is TRBV5-1, with 10 nucleotides matching TRBD1. Germline CDR1 is SGHRS and CDR2 is YFSETQ. CDR3 size: 13 residues. Trimming took 8 bases from V and 7 from J; bases not matched to a gene: 3.

V usage is TRBV4-2 and J usage is TRBJ1-1; 7 bases match TRBD1. The V and J ends lost 4 bases and 1 base, in that order; junction bases with no gene match: 9. Germline V gene data show CDR1 as LGHNA and CDR2 as YNFKEQ. CDR3 length equals 16 residues. CDR3 protein: CASSLRSGQKNTEAFF. The CDR3 nucleotides read TGTGCCAGCAGCCTTCGGTCGGGACAGAAGAACACTGAAGCTTTCTTT.

This clone was observed a handful of times. The chain couples TRBV13 to TRBJ2-2; TRBD2 matches 7 bases. V shed 3 bases, J shed 6 bases, and the junction held 4 bases outside the gene matches. This CDR3 comprises 14 residues. Germline V gives CDR1 PRHDT, CDR2 FYEKMQ (reference sequence). The DNA for the CDR3 is TGTGCCAGCAGCTTCCGGCTAGCGGCCGGGGAGCTGTTTTTT. Translation gives CASSFRLAAGELFF.